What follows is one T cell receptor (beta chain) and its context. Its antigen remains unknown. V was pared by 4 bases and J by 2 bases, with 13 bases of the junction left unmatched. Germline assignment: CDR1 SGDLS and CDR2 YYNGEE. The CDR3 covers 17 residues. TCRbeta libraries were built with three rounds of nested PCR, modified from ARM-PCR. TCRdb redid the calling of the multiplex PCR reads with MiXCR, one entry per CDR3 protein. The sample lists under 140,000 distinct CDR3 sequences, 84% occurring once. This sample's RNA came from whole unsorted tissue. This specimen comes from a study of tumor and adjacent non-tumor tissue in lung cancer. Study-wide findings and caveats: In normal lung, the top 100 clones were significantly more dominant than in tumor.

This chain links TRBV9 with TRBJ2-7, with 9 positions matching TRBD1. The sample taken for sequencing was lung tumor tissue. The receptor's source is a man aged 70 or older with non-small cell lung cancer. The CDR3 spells CASSPTQGTGRPYEQYF. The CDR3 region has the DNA TGTGCCAGCAGCCCTACGCAGGGGACAGGGAGGCCCTACGAGCAGTACTTC.